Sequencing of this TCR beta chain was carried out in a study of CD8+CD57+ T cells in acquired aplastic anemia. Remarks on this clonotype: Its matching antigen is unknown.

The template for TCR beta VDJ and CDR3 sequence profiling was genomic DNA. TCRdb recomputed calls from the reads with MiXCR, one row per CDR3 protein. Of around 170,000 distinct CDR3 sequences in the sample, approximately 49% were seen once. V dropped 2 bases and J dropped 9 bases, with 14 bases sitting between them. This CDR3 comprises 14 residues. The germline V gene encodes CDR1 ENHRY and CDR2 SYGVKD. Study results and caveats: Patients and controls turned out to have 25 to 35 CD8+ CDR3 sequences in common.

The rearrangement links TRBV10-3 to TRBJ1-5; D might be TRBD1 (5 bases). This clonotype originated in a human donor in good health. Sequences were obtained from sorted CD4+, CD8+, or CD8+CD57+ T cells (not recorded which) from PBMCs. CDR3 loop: CAISERDGVWPQHF. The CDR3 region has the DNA TGTGCCATCAGTGAGCGGGACGGTGTTTGGCCCCAGCATTTT.